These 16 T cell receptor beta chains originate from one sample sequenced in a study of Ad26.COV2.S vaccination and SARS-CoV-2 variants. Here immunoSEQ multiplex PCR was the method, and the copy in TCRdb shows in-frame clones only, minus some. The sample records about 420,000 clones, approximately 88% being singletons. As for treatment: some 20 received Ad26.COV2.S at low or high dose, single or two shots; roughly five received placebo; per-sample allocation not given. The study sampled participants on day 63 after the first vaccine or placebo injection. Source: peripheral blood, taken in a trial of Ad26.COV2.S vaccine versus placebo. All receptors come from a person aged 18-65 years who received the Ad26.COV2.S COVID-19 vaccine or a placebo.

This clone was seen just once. CDR3: CASSTRTGGTETQYF. In DNA form, the CDR3 reads TGTGCCAGCAGCACCCGAACGGGAGGGACGGAGACCCAGTACTTC. The chain joins TRBV14 to TRBJ2-5; 8 bases map to TRBD2. CDR1 is SGHDN and CDR2 is FVKESK in the germline V gene. Trimming at V came to 5 bases and at J to 5 bases, leaving 10 bases not matched to a gene. There are 15 residues in the CDR3.

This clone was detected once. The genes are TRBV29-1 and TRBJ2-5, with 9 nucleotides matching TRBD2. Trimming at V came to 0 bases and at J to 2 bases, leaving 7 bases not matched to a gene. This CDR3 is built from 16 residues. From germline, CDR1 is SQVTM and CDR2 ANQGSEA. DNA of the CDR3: TGCAGCGTTGAAGATCGAATAGCGGGGGATCAAGAGACCCAGTACTTC. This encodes CSVEDRIAGDQETQYF.

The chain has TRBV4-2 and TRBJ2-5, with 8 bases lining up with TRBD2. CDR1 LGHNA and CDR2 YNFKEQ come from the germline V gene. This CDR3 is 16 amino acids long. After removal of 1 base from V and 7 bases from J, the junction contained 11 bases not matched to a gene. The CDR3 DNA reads TGTGCCAGCAGCCAAGTTAACGAGCGGGGGATTGGGACCCAGTACTTC. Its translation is CASSQVNERGIGTQYF.

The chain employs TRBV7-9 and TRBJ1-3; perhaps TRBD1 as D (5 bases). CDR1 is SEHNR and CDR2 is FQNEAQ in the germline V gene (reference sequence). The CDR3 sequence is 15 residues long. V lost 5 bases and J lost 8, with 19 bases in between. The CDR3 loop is CASSPRDLSGDTIYF. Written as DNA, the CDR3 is TGTGCCAGCAGCCCCCGGGACCTCTCTGGGGACACCATATATTTT.

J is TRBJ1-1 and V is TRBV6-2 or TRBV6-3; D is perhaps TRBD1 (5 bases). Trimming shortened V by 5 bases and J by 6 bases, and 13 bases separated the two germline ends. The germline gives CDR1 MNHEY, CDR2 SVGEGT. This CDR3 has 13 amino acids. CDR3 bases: TGTGCCAGCAGTACACGGACATTCTCTGAAGCTTTCTTT. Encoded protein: CASSTRTFSEAFF.

The CDR3 DNA reads TGTGCCAGCAGTCCGGACAGGGGTTTGTACGAGCAGTACTTC. It yields the protein CASSPDRGLYEQYF. The genes are TRBV2 and TRBJ2-7; 9 bases map to TRBD1. Germline CDR1 and CDR2: SNHLY and FYNNEI. The CDR3 consists of 14 residues. The J segment lost 4 bases and the V segment lost 5 bases, leaving 6 bases of the junction unmatched.

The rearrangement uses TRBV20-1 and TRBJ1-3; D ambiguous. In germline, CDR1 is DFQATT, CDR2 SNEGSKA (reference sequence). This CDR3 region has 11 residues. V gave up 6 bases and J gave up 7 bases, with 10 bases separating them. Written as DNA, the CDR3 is TGCAGTGCCCCCTTAGGGAACACCATATATTTT. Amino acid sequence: CSAPLGNTIYF.

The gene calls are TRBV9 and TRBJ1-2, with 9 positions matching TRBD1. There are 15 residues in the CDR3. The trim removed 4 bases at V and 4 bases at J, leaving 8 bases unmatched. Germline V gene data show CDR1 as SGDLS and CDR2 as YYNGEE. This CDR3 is CASSHWRQGVYGYTF. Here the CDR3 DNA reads TGTGCCAGCAGCCACTGGAGACAGGGGGTCTATGGCTACACCTTC.

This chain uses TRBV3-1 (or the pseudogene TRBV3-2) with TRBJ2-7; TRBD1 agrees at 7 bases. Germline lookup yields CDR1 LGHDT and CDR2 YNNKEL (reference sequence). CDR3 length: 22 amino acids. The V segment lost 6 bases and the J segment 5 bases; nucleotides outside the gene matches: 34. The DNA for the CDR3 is TGTGCCAGCAGGCTTTCGCCCTGCTGGGGACAGACAATCCAACCCACCTACCACGAGCAGTACTTC. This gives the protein CASRLSPCWGQTIQPTYHEQYF.

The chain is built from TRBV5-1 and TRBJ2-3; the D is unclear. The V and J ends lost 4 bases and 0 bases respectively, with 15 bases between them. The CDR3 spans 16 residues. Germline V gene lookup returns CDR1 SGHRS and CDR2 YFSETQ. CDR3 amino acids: CASSISKKLSTDTQYF. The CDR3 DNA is TGCGCCAGCAGCATATCGAAAAAACTTAGCACAGATACGCAGTATTTT.

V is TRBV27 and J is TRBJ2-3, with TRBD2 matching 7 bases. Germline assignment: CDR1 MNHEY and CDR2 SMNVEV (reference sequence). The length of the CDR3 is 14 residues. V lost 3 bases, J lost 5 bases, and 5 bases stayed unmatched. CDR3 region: CASSLLGGEDTQYF. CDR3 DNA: TGTGCCAGCAGTTTGTTGGGGGGGGAAGATACGCAGTATTTT.

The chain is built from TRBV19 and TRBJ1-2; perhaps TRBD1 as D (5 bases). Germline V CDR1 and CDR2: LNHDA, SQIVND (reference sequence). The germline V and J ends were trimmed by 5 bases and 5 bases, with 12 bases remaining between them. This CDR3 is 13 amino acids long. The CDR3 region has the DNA TGTGCCAGTAGTTTGGCAGGGAGTTATGGCTACACCTTC. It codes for CASSLAGSYGYTF.

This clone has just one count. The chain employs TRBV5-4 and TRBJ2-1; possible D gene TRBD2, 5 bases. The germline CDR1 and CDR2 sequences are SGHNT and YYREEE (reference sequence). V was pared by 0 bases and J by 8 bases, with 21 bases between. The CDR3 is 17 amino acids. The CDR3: CASSLGTGPFGVDEQFF. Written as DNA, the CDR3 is TGTGCCAGCAGCTTGGGTACCGGGCCGTTCGGGGTCGATGAGCAGTTCTTC.

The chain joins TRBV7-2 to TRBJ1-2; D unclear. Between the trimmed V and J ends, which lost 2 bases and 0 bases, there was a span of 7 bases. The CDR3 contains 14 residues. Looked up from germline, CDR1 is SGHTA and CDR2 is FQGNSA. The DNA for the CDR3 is TGTGCCAGCAGCTTACTGTTAACTAACTATGGCTACACCTTC. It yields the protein CASSLLLTNYGYTF. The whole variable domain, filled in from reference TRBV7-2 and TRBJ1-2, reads GAGVSQSPSNKVTEKGKDVELRCDPISGHTALYWYRQSLGQGLEFLIYFQGNSAPDKSGLPSDRFSAERTGGSVSTLTIQRTQQEDSAVYLCASSLLLTNYGYTFGSGTRLTVV.

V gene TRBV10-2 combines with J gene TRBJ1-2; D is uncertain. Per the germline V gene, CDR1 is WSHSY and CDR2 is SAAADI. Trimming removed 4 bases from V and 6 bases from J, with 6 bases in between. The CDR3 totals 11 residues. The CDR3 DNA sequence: TGCGCCAGCAGTGGAGAGAATGGCTACACCTTC. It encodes CASSGENGYTF.

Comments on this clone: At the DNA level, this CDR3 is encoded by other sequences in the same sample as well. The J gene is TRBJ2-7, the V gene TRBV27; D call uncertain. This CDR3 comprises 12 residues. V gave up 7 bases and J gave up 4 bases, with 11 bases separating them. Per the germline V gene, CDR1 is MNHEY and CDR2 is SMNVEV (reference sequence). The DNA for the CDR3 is TGTGCCAGCAAAGGCCAGCCTTACGAGCAGTACTTC. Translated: CASKGQPYEQYF.